What follows describes a single T cell receptor beta chain. The data were taken from a study of blood T cell repertoires in COVID-19. Whole-study context: Italy, Spain and the United States were the sources of the convalescent and acute COVID-19 samples. The analysed material was cDNA or gDNA that came from T cells, B-cell-depleted T cells, or PBMCs.

The CDR3 runs to 16 residues. Germline-derived CDR1 and CDR2 are SGHRS and YFSETQ. Trimming took 3 bases from V and 2 from J; bases not matched to a gene: 9. The repertoire was sequenced with immunoSEQ multiplex PCR; TCRdb's copy has only in-frame clones and lacks some. This sample has approximately 100,000 clones; 85% to 95% occur once, and the top ten carry less than 7.5%. The specimen sequenced was peripheral blood. The receptor was derived from a man aged 45 to 65 with active COVID-19. This sequence joins TRBV5-1 and TRBJ2-3; 7 nucleotides align to TRBD1. DNA of the CDR3: TGCGCCAGCAGCTACCGTCGGGACAGCTCCACAGATACGCAGTATTTT. It is translated as CASSYRRDSSTDTQYF.